This T cell receptor (beta chain) was identified in a study of identical twins. Whole-study results and caveats: Invariant MAIT and iNKT cells may have partly biased zero-insertion analyses. Out-of-frame alpha sequences shared by twins were enriched for low generation probability.

This clonotype was detected a few times. Its target is not known. Deletions cut 3 bases from V and 4 bases from J, with 11 bases between. Germline loops: CDR1 MNHNS, CDR2 SASEGT. The CDR3 length is 14 residues. A single record per CDR3 protein comes from TCRdb applying MiXCR to the 5' RACE reads. This table has about 530,000 distinct CDR3 sequences, about 15% appearing once. This same sample was also taken into another study, of yellow fever vaccine responses in identical twins.

What was sequenced was CD4+ T cells sorted from blood. The clonotype comes from a woman younger than 35 in good health. The chain joins TRBV6-1 to TRBJ2-3, with no clear D. CDR3 region: CASSDPNGSDTQYF. As DNA, the CDR3 is TGTGCCAGCAGTGACCCCAACGGTTCAGATACGCAGTATTTT.